This T cell receptor beta chain was found in a study of blood T cell repertoires in COVID-19. On the study more broadly: Samples came from the United States, Italy and Spain, spanning acute and convalescent COVID-19. T cells, B-cell-depleted T cells, or PBMCs supplied cDNA or gDNA.

The table lists this clone with a count of one. One Seattle source followed patients from active infection through their disease course. In the original analysis: Estimation of nucleated cell counts was performed using reference gene primer amplification. Generated by immunoSEQ multiplex PCR, the TCRdb table keeps only in-frame clones and is missing some. V and J calls and clone size are given by that table; D and trimming were obtained from the DNA. The sample includes some 65,000 clones, 90% seen only once; the top ten take more than 0.4%. With V trimmed by 6 bases and J by 4 bases, 8 bases remained unmatched. The CDR3 contains 15 residues. Germline assignment: CDR1 SGHTA and CDR2 FQGNSA.

The sequence came from a middle-aged man with COVID-19, enrolled during active disease. Sample: peripheral blood. The chain couples TRBV7-2 to TRBJ2-2, with 7 positions matching TRBD2. This chain's CDR3 is CASRLSSGFTGELFF. The CDR3 DNA is TGTGCCAGCAGACTTAGTAGCGGGTTCACCGGGGAGCTGTTTTTT.